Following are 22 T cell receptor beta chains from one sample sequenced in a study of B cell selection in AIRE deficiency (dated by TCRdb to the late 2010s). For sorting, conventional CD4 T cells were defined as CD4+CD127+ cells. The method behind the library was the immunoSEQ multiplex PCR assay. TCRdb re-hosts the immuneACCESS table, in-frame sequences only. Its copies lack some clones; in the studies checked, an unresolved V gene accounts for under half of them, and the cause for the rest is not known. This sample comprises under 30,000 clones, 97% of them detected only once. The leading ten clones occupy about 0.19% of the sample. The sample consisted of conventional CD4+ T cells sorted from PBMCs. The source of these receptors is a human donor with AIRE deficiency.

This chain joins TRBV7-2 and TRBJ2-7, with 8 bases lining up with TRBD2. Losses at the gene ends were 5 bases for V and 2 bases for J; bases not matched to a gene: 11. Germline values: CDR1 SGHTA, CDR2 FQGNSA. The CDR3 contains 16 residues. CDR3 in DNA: TGTGCCAGCAGCCCACCCCACGGCGGGGGGCCCTACGAGCAGTACTTC. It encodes CASSPPHGGGPYEQYF.

As DNA, the CDR3 is TGTGCCAGCAGTCGACAGGATTACGAGCAGTACTTC. It specifies CASSRQDYEQYF. The chain combines TRBV28 with TRBJ2-7, with a weak D call TRBD1 (6 bases). V lost 5 bases and J 4 bases, leaving 9 bases between the germline ends. Germline values: CDR1 MDHEN, CDR2 SYDVKM. The CDR3 is made up of 12 amino acids. The variable domain in full, with the rest retrieved from reference TRBV28 and TRBJ2-7, is DVKVTQSSRYLVKRTGEKVFLECVQDMDHENMFWYRQDPGLGLRLIYFSYDVKMKEKGDIPEGYSVSREKKERFSLILESASTNQTSMYLCASSRQDYEQYFGPGTRLTVT.

CDR3 nucleotides: TGTGCCAGTAGTGCCGGGACAGGGGTCTCTGGGGCCAACGTCCTGACTTTC. It specifies CASSAGTGVSGANVLTF. V and J are TRBV19 and TRBJ2-6, with 10 bases lining up with TRBD1. The CDR3 covers 17 residues. The V gene end was trimmed by 5 bases and the J gene end by 0 bases; junction bases not matched to a gene: 4. Germline-derived CDR1 and CDR2 are LNHDA and SQIVND (reference sequence).

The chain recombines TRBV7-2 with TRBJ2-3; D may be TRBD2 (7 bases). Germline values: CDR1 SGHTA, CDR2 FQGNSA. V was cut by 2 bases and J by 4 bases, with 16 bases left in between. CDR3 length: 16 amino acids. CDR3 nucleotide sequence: TGTGCCAGCAGCTTATCAGGGAGGGGACATTCAGATACGCAGTATTTT. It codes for CASSLSGRGHSDTQYF.

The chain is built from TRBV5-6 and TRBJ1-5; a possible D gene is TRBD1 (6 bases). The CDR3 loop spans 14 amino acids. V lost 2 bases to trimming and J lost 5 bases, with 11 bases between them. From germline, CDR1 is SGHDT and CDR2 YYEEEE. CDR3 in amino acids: CASSFGGLYQPQHF. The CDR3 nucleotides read TGTGCCAGCAGCTTCGGGGGCCTGTATCAGCCCCAGCATTTT.

The CDR3 DNA reads TGTGCCAGCAGCTTGAAGACAGGGTTTATCGGGGAGCTGTTTTTT. Translating gives CASSLKTGFIGELFF. This chain joins TRBV5-6 and TRBJ2-2, with 7 bases that match TRBD1. The CDR3 covers 15 residues. Germline V gene data show CDR1 as SGHDT and CDR2 as YYEEEE. The V segment lost 1 base and the J segment 7 bases; nucleotides outside the gene matches: 7.

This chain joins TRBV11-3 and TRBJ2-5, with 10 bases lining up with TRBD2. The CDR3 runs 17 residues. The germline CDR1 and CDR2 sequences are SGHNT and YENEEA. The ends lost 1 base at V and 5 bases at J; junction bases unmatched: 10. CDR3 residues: CASSLGAAGGPGETQYF. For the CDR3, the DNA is TGTGCCAGCAGCTTAGGGGCAGCGGGAGGGCCGGGGGAGACCCAGTACTTC.

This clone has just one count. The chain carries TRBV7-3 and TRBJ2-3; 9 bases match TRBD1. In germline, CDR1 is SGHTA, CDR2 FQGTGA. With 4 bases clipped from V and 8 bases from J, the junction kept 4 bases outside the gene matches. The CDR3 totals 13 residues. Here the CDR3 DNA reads TGTGCCAGCAGCTCTATGGACAGGGGTACGCAGTATTTT. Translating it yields CASSSMDRGTQYF.

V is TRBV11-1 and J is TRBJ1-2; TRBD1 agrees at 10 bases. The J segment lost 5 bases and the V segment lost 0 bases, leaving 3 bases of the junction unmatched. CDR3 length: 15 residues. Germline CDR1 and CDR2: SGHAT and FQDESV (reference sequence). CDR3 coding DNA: TGTGCCAGCAGCTTAGCGCCGGGACAGGGGTATGGCTACACCTTC. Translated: CASSLAPGQGYGYTF.

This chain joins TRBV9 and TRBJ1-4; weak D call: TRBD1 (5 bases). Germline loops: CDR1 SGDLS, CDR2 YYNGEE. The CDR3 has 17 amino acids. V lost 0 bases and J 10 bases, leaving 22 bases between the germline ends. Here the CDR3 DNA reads TGTGCCAGCAGCGTAGACGGAGGCGGGCAGGGAGTCGGAAAACTGTTTTTT. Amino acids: CASSVDGGGQGVGKLFF.

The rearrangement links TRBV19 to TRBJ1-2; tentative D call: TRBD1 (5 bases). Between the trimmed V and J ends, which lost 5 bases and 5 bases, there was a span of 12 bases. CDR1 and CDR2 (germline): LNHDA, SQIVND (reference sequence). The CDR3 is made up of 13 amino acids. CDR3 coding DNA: TGTGCCAGTAGTTCGACAGAGGCATATGGCTACACCTTC. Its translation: CASSSTEAYGYTF.

CDR3 nucleotides: TGTGCCAGCAGCGTAGGAGGTTCAACTAATGAAAAACTGTTTTTT. Protein sequence: CASSVGGSTNEKLFF. V usage is TRBV9 and J usage is TRBJ1-4; unclear D gene. Trimming pared 0 bases from V and 0 bases from J, leaving 6 bases between. Germline V gives CDR1 SGDLS, CDR2 YYNGEE. The CDR3 totals 15 residues.

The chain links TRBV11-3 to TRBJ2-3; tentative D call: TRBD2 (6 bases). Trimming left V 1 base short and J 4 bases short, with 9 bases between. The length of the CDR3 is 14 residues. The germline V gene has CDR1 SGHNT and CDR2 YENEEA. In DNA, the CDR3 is TGTGCCAGCAGCTTAGTGCGGGGATCAGATACGCAGTATTTT. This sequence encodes CASSLVRGSDTQYF.

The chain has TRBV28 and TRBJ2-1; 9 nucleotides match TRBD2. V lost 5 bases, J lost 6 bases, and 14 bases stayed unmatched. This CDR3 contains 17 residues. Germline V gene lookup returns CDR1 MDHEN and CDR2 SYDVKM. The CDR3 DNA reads TGTGCCAGCAGTCTCCTTCCGGGACTAGCATTCGGCAATGAGCAGTTCTTC. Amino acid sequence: CASSLLPGLAFGNEQFF.

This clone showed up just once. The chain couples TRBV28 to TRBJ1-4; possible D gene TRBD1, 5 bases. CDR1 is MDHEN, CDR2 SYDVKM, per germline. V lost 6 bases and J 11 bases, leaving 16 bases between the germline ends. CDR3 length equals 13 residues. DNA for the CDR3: TGTGCCAGCAGAACCGACGGGGGACGGAAACTGTTTTTT. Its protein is CASRTDGGRKLFF.

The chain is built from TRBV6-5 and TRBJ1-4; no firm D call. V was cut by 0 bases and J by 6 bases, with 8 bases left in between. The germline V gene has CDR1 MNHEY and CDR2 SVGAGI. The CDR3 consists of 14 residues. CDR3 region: CASSYSRRDEKLFF. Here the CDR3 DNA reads TGTGCCAGCAGTTACTCGAGGAGGGATGAAAAACTGTTTTTT.

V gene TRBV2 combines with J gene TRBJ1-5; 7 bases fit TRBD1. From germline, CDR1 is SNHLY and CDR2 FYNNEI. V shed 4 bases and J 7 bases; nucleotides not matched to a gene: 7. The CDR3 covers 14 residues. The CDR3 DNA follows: TGTGCCAGCAGTGTAGGACAGGTTCGCCAGCCCCAGCATTTT. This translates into CASSVGQVRQPQHF.

The CDR3 loop is CASSEGLAGKETQYF. DNA of the CDR3: TGTGCCAGCAGTGAAGGACTAGCGGGGAAAGAGACCCAGTACTTC. V and J are TRBV2 and TRBJ2-5, with 11 bases aligning to TRBD2. Germline lookup yields CDR1 SNHLY and CDR2 FYNNEI. The CDR3 runs 15 residues. V gave up 1 base and J gave up 3 bases; unmatched junction bases: 1.

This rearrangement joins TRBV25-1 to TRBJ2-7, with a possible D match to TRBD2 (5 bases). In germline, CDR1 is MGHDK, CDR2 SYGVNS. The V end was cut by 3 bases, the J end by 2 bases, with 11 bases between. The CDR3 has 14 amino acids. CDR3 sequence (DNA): TGTGCCAGCAGTGACCGTCTAGCACCCTACGAGCAGTACTTC. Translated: CASSDRLAPYEQYF.

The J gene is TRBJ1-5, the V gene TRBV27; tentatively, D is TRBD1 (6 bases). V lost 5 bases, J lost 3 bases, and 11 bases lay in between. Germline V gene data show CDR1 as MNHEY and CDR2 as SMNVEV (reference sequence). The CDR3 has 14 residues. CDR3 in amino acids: CASSRQANNQPQHF. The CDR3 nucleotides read TGTGCCAGCAGTAGACAGGCGAACAATCAGCCCCAGCATTTT.

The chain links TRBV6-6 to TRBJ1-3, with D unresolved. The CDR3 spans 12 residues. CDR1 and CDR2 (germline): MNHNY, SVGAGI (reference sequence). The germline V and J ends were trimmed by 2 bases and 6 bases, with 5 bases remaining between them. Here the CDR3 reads CASSYVANTIYF. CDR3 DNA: TGTGCCAGCAGTTACGTTGCAAACACCATATATTTT.

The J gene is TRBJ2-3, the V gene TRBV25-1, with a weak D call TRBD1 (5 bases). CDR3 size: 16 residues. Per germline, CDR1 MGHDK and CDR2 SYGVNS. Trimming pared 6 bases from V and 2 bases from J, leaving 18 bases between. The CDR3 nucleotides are TGTGCCAGCAGCCCTTCGACAGTCATCTTCACAGATACGCAGTATTTT. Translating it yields CASSPSTVIFTDTQYF.